Below, 20 T cell receptor beta chains from the same sample are listed, as sequenced in a study of blood T cells in healthy people across ages. Primers used in a second PCR of about 6 to 11 cycles were a sample-barcoded 5' primer and a J-beta primer mix. One entry per CDR3 protein, called by TCRdb with MiXCR from the 5' RACE reads. The table lists around 800,000 distinct CDR3 sequences, approximately 48% of them singletons. Input material: blood. Receptors originate from a man between 60 and 75 years old in good health.

This clonotype appeared a few times. The rearrangement links TRBV28 to TRBJ2-5; D is perhaps TRBD2 (5 bases). Trimming pared 5 bases from V and 2 bases from J, leaving 12 bases between. The CDR3 totals 14 residues. Germline V CDR1 and CDR2: MDHEN, SYDVKM. CDR3 nucleotides: TGTGCCAGCAGTGGGAGTACTTTTCAAGAGACCCAGTACTTC. Translated, it gives CASSGSTFQETQYF.

The V call is TRBV5-1, the J call TRBJ2-7, with a possible D match to TRBD2 (5 bases). Germline CDR1 is SGHRS and CDR2 is YFSETQ. V gave up 0 bases and J gave up 5 bases, with 15 bases separating them. This CDR3 contains 15 residues. The DNA of the CDR3 is TGCGCCAGCAGCTTGGAGTCCGTCGGGGTGGACGAGCAGTACTTC. It specifies CASSLESVGVDEQYF.

As regards this clonotype: Compared with germline, one end of the junction differs, possibly owing to a read error. The chain carries TRBV7-2 and TRBJ2-3; D perhaps matches TRBD2 (5 bases). From germline, CDR1 is SGHTA and CDR2 FQGNSA. The CDR3 runs to 12 residues. The CDR3 sequence: CARSLSGDTQYF. For the CDR3, the DNA is TGTGCCAGAAGCTTATCGGGGGATACGCAGTATTTT.

Comment on this clonotype: This could be a read error, since a much larger clone is one nucleotide away. The gene calls are TRBV4-3 and TRBJ2-7; 7 bases align to TRBD2. Near its end, the DNA agrees better with TRBJ2-5, so the J call may be wrong. Germline CDR1 LGHNA, CDR2 YSLEER. The CDR3 runs 18 residues. The DNA of the CDR3 is TGCGCCAGCAGCCAAGATCCTACCCCTATAGCGGGTCAAGAGACCCAGTACTTC. Translated: CASSQDPTPIAGQETQYF.

This chain joins TRBV3-1 and TRBJ2-4; 10 nucleotides agree with TRBD2. CDR1 LGHDT and CDR2 YNNKEL come from the germline V gene (reference sequence). CDR3 length: 18 residues. With 3 bases clipped from V and 3 bases from J, the junction kept 11 bases outside the gene matches. CDR3 residues: CASSQFSSGGGGKNIQYF. As DNA, the CDR3 is TGTGCCAGCAGCCAGTTTTCTAGCGGGGGAGGCGGCAAAAACATTCAGTACTTC.

The rearrangement uses TRBV7-9 and TRBJ1-2, with 10 nucleotides matching TRBD1. Germline assignment: CDR1 SEHNR and CDR2 FQNEAQ (reference sequence). The CDR3 runs 18 residues. Trimming removed 6 bases from V and 4 bases from J; junction bases left unmatched: 17. The DNA for the CDR3 is TGTGCCAGCAGAATAGAGGGACAGGGGAATTCTGAGAGCTATGGCTACACCTTC. Encoded protein: CASRIEGQGNSESYGYTF.

The chain is built from TRBV7-2 and TRBJ2-5, with 8 bases aligning to TRBD2. Germline V gene data show CDR1 as SGHTA and CDR2 as FQGNSA. V was clipped by 2 bases and J by 1 base; unmatched bases: 9. The CDR3 is 17 amino acids. This CDR3 is CASSLRVGAGGQETQYF. CDR3 DNA: TGTGCCAGCAGCTTACGGGTGGGCGCGGGGGGCCAAGAGACCCAGTACTTC.

This clonotype was observed a handful of times. The chain joins TRBV6-5 to TRBJ2-5; weak D call: TRBD1 (6 bases). The CDR3 spans 15 residues. Trimming shortened V by 6 bases and J by 2 bases, and 16 bases separated the two germline ends. Germline V CDR1 and CDR2: MNHEY, SVGAGI. CDR3 protein: CASRSYSRGQETQYF. The CDR3 coding sequence is TGTGCCAGCAGGTCCTACAGCAGGGGACAAGAGACCCAGTACTTC.

V and J are TRBV2 and TRBJ1-6; a weak D match, TRBD1 (6 bases). V lost 8 bases and J lost 5, with 16 bases in between. The germline CDR1 and CDR2 sequences are SNHLY and FYNNEI. The CDR3 is 15 amino acids. This CDR3 is CASYTSRDNNSPLHF. The CDR3 bases are TGTGCCAGCTATACAAGCCGGGACAATAATTCACCCCTCCACTTT. The whole variable domain, remainder taken from reference TRBV2 and TRBJ1-6, is EPEVTQTPSHQVTQMGQEVILRCVPISNHLYFYWYRQILGQKVEFLVSFYNNEISEKSEIFDDQFSVERPDGSNFTLKIRSTKLEDSAMYFCASYTSRDNNSPLHFGNGTRLTVT.

Note on this clonotype: This sequence may be a read error, since a much larger clone differs from it by one base. V and J are TRBV5-1 and TRBJ2-4, with D tentatively TRBD1 (6 bases). The CDR3 runs 15 residues. In germline, CDR1 is SGHRS, CDR2 YFSETQ. CDR3 sequence reads: CASSPGGGDKDIQYF. CDR3 nucleotide sequence: TGCGCCAGCAGCCCCGGTGGTGGGGACAAAGACATTCAGTACTTC. Drawing the rest from reference TRBV5-1 and TRBJ2-4, the complete variable domain is KAGVTQTPRYLIKTRGQQVTLSCSPISGHRSVSWYQQTPGQGLQFLFEYFSETQRNKGNFPGRFSGRQFSNSRSEMNVSTLELGDSALYLCASSPGGGDKDIQYFGAGTRLSVL.

The sample holds a few counts of this clonotype. The chain carries TRBV12-3 or TRBV12-4 and TRBJ1-1; D is undetermined. Trimming took 6 bases from V and 4 from J, leaving 6 bases between them. There are 11 residues in the CDR3. The CDR3 is CASSIRTEAFF. The CDR3 DNA sequence: TGTGCCAGCAGCATTCGCACTGAAGCTTTCTTT.

This chain uses TRBV6-5 with TRBJ2-5, with D unresolved. The V and J ends lost 0 bases and 13 bases respectively, with 21 bases between them. CDR1 and CDR2 (germline): MNHEY, SVGAGI. The length of the CDR3 is 15 residues. CDR3 amino acids: CASSYSPSESYERYF. The DNA for the CDR3 is TGTGCCAGCAGTTACTCTCCCAGTGAGAGTTACGAGCGGTACTTC.

Ten or more counts support this clonotype. V and J are TRBV10-3 and TRBJ1-2; maybe TRBD1 (6 bases). Trimming took 3 bases from V and 8 from J, leaving 19 bases between them. Germline-derived CDR1 and CDR2 are ENHRY and SYGVKD. The CDR3 totals 15 residues. The CDR3 DNA sequence: TGTGCCATCAGTGACCTGCGGACAGTCTCCCTAGGCTACACCTTC. Encoded protein: CAISDLRTVSLGYTF.

The chain joins TRBV7-2 to TRBJ2-7; D ambiguous. The ends were cut back, 5 bases at V and 2 bases at J, with 13 bases in the middle. Germline assignment: CDR1 SGHTA and CDR2 FQGNSA. The CDR3 sequence is 14 residues long. The CDR3 DNA follows: TGTGCCAGCAGCGTGGACGGAACCCCCTACGAGCAGTACTTC. Translated, it gives CASSVDGTPYEQYF.

A single count supports this clonotype. Sequence at one end of the junction differs from germline and may be a read error. The V gene is TRBV5-1, the J gene TRBJ2-4, with a possible D match to TRBD2 (5 bases). CDR1 and CDR2 (germline): SGHRS, YFSETQ. The CDR3 extends over 15 amino acids. DNA for the CDR3: TGCACCAGCAGCTTTAATGGGCGTAGCGAAAACATTCAGTACTTC. This sequence encodes CTSSFNGRSENIQYF.

This clonotype has a single count. The chain has TRBV2 and TRBJ2-6; D gene uncertain. Looked up from germline, CDR1 is SNHLY and CDR2 is FYNNEI. Trimming cost V 3 bases and J 0 bases, with 9 bases left between them. The CDR3 runs 16 residues. This chain's CDR3 is CASSDLSSSGANVLTF. CDR3 DNA: TGTGCCAGCAGTGACCTCAGTAGCTCTGGGGCCAACGTCCTGACTTTC.

The J gene is TRBJ1-5, the V gene TRBV29-1, with TRBD1 as a possible D gene (5 bases). The CDR3 is made up of 13 amino acids. Between the trimmed V and J ends, which lost 5 bases and 4 bases, there was a span of 12 bases. CDR1 is SQVTM and CDR2 is ANQGSEA in the germline V gene. In DNA form, the CDR3 reads TGCAGCGTTTCGGAGGGGCGTAATCAGCCCCAGCATTTT. Translation: CSVSEGRNQPQHF. Filled out from reference TRBV29-1 and TRBJ1-5, the complete variable domain reads SAVISQKPSRDICQRGTSLTIQCQVDSQVTMMFWYRQQPGQSLTLIATANQGSEATYESGFVIDKFPISRPNLTFSTLTVSNMSPEDSSIYLCSVSEGRNQPQHFGDGTRLSIL.

This clonotype was counted a few times. The rearrangement joins TRBV6-1 to TRBJ1-6, with unresolved D. CDR3 length: 16 amino acids. Germline values: CDR1 MNHNS, CDR2 SASEGT. V was pared by 6 bases and J by 7 bases, with 19 bases between. CDR3 nucleotide sequence: TGTGCCAGCAGGCCCGGTTCGGAACTTAGAAATTCACCCCTCCACTTT. This translates into CASRPGSELRNSPLHF.

This clonotype showed up just once. The chain has TRBV6-1 and TRBJ2-3, with 7 bases identical to TRBD1. Germline V lookup: CDR1 MNHNS, CDR2 SASEGT. The CDR3 totals 16 residues. J was trimmed by 2 bases and V by 9 bases; bases with no gene match: 14. The CDR3 loop reads CASPPIQGQLTDTQYF. The CDR3 DNA reads TGTGCCAGTCCCCCGATCCAGGGACAGCTCACAGATACGCAGTATTTT.

V gene TRBV10-3 combines with J gene TRBJ1-2, with 9 nucleotides matching TRBD1. The CDR3 spans 17 residues. V shed 6 bases and J 4 bases; nucleotides not matched to a gene: 15. CDR1 is ENHRY, CDR2 SYGVKD, per germline. Here the CDR3 reads CAIRGGPGQGVSYGYTF. The DNA of the CDR3 is TGTGCCATCAGGGGGGGCCCGGGACAGGGAGTCAGCTATGGCTACACCTTC.